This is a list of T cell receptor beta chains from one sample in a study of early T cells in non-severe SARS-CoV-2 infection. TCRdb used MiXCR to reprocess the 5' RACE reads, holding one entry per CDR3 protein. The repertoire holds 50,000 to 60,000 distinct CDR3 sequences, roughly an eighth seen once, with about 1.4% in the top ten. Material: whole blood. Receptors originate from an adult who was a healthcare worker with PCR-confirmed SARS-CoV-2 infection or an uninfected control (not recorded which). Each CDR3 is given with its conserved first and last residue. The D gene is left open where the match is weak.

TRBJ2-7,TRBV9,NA,CASSVGGDRSYEQYF
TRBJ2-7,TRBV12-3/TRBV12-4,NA,CASSDISGEQYF
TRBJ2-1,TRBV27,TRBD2,CASRPILLAGVYNEQFF
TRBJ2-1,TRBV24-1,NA,CATGGVGENEQFF
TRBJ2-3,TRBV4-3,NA,CASSQVPMGGAQTFTDTQYF
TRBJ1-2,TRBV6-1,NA,CASSELGGRSYGYTF
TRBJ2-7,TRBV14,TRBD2,CASSEGLAGGQEYEQYF
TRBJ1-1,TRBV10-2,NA,CASNLLGDPRNTEAFF
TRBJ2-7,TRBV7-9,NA,CASSLDSFNSYEQYF
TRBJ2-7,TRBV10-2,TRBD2,CASMRGPSGANIYEQYF
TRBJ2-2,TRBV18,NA,CASSPRQGGPTGELFF
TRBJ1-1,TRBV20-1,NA,CSASSNTEAFF
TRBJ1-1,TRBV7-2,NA,CASSSRTFNTEAFF
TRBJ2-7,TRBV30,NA,CAWMGRTPYEQYF
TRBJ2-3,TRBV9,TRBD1,CASSPRTGGGDTQYF
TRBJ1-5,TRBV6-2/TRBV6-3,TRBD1,CASSPRTGGAFQPQHF
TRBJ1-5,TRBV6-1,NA,CASLLSPNQPQHF